This TCR beta chain is drawn from a study of lymphopenia after photon versus proton radiotherapy. Overall study results and limits: Larger post-nadir TCR diversity loss correlated inversely with survival in deceased patients. After the lymphocyte nadir, photon-treated repertoires showed oligoclonal expansion, especially of CD8+ Temra cells.

TCRdb keeps only in-frame clones here, not all; method: immunoSEQ multiplex PCR. The sample records about 29,000 clones, roughly 86% being singletons. The CDR3 covers 16 residues. With 1 base clipped from V and 2 bases from J, the junction kept 8 bases outside the gene matches. The germline gives CDR1 SGDLS, CDR2 YYNGEE. On this clone itself: Its antigen is not identified.

The specimen comprised peripheral blood, sampled from a patient treated with proton-based radiotherapy. The rearrangement links TRBV9 to TRBJ2-7; 8 nucleotides align to TRBD2. This clonotype was sampled from a woman in her sixties with cholangiocarcinoma. Some clones in this sample may be carry-over from other donors' samples. The chain's CDR3 is CASSVTPGGTAYEQYF. The CDR3 nucleotides are TGTGCCAGCAGCGTAACCCCGGGGGGGACCGCCTACGAGCAGTACTTC.